The clone carrying this TCR beta chain has more than one count but fewer than ten. Its target is not known. The data originate from a study of T cells after yellow fever vaccination. Study observations and caveats: The appearance of a small share of clonotypes in both CD4 and CD8 compartments was observed. Abundant clonotypes from the bulk population could contaminate FACS-sorted repertoires. Among primary-vaccination clones, most reappeared after the booster, at just under 98% for CD4 and approximately 88% for CD8.

5'RACE template switching added a universal primer site and UMIs to TCR cDNA. Each CDR3 protein gets one entry after TCRdb re-called the 5' RACE reads with MiXCR. The sample holds more than 300,000 distinct CDR3 sequences, about 10% seen once. The V end lost 5 bases, the J end lost 6 bases, and 19 bases lay between the germline ends. This CDR3 has 15 residues. CDR1 is MNHEY and CDR2 is SVGAGI in the germline V gene. The gene calls are TRBV6-5 and TRBJ1-1; weak D call: TRBD1 (6 bases). This TCR was recovered from a man between 18 and 35 years old who received the YFV17D yellow fever vaccine. Sequencing used CD4+ T cells sorted from PBMCs, obtained 45 days after the yellow fever booster vaccination. CDR3 bases: TGTGCCAGCAGTGCTAGACCGGCAGGGGCCGCTGAAGCTTTCTTT. This codes for CASSARPAGAAEAFF.